A selection of T cell receptor beta chains follows, all from one sample in a study of sequential checkpoint blockade in melanoma. Here immunoSEQ multiplex PCR was the method, and the copy in TCRdb shows in-frame clones only, minus some. The repertoire consists of approximately 37,000 clones, with 32% occurring once and the leading ten covering 1.6%. This specimen consisted of tumor tissue (inferred from file names), obtained from a patient given nivolumab and ipilimumab in sequence. The source of these receptors is a human donor with melanoma. CDR3s include the opening cysteine and the closing phenylalanine or tryptophan. The order of the fields is J gene, clone size, D gene, V gene, CDR3 DNA, CDR3 protein. The D gene is left open where the match is weak. Not every row has a clone size; where given, it reads once, few, many or a size class.

J gene: TRBJ1-1
clone size: .
D gene: .
V gene: TRBV5-1
CDR3 DNA: TGCGCCAGCAGCTCATTAAGGGGGAACACTGAAGCTTTCTTT
CDR3 protein: CASSSLRGNTEAFF

J gene: TRBJ1-1
clone size: .
D gene: .
V gene: TRBV6-8
CDR3 DNA: TGTGCCAGCAGTTACTTGGGGGGAGGGTATACGAACACTGAAGCTTTCTTT
CDR3 protein: CASSYLGGGYTNTEAFF

J gene: TRBJ2-7
clone size: .
D gene: .
V gene: TRBV29-1
CDR3 DNA: TGCAGCGTTGTGGGCAGCCGCTACGAGCAGTACTTC
CDR3 protein: CSVVGSRYEQYF

J gene: TRBJ2-5
clone size: .
D gene: TRBD2
V gene: TRBV25-1
CDR3 DNA: TGTGCCAGCAGTGAACCTATACTAGCGGGAGTAGAGACCCAGTACTTC
CDR3 protein: CASSEPILAGVETQYF

J gene: TRBJ2-1
clone size: few
D gene: .
V gene: TRBV12-2
CDR3 DNA: TGTGCAAGTCGCTTGAGTACGGGATTCGTGAGCTCCTACAATGAGCAGTTCTTC
CDR3 protein: CASRLSTGFVSSYNEQFF

J gene: TRBJ1-3
clone size: once
D gene: .
V gene: TRBV5-1
CDR3 DNA: TGCGCCAGCAGCTGGAGGGAATTGGGGAACACCATATATTTT
CDR3 protein: CASSWRELGNTIYF

J gene: TRBJ2-5
clone size: .
D gene: .
V gene: TRBV12-2
CDR3 DNA: TGTGCAAGTCGCTTAACCCTTCGGGACACCCAAGAGACCCAGTACTTC
CDR3 protein: CASRLTLRDTQETQYF

J gene: TRBJ1-4
clone size: few
D gene: .
V gene: TRBV30
CDR3 DNA: TGTGCCTGGAGAAAAATCAGGTTAACTAATGAAAAACTGTTTTTT
CDR3 protein: CAWRKIRLTNEKLFF

J gene: TRBJ1-5
clone size: few
D gene: .
V gene: TRBV11-3
CDR3 DNA: TGTGCCAGCAGCCCTCCCGAGAGCAATCAGCCCCAGCATTTT
CDR3 protein: CASSPPESNQPQHF

J gene: TRBJ2-4
clone size: few
D gene: TRBD1
V gene: TRBV30
CDR3 DNA: TGTGCCTGGAGCAGGGACAGGACCAAAAACATTCAGTACTTC
CDR3 protein: CAWSRDRTKNIQYF

J gene: TRBJ2-3
clone size: .
D gene: TRBD2
V gene: TRBV28
CDR3 DNA: TGTGCCAGCAGCCCTAGAAGCGGGGGGCGGGCAGATACGCAGTATTTT
CDR3 protein: CASSPRSGGRADTQYF

J gene: TRBJ2-7
clone size: .
D gene: .
V gene: TRBV28
CDR3 DNA: TGTGCCAGCAGTTCAACCCGACAGGTTCTCTACTACGAGCAGTACTTC
CDR3 protein: CASSSTRQVLYYEQYF

J gene: TRBJ1-2
clone size: .
D gene: .
V gene: TRBV10-2
CDR3 DNA: TGCGCCAGCAGTGACTACAACTATGGCTACACCTTC
CDR3 protein: CASSDYNYGYTF

J gene: TRBJ2-2
clone size: .
D gene: .
V gene: TRBV7-6
CDR3 DNA: TGTGCCAGCAGCATCGCCGGCCCTCGTACCGGGGAGCTGTTTTTT
CDR3 protein: CASSIAGPRTGELFF